One sample yielded the 16 T cell receptor beta chains listed below, sequenced in a study of beta chain features in type 1 diabetes. Study-wide points: For Type 1 diabetes patients, all four CD4+ subsets carried TCRB CDR3s that were moderately but significantly shorter.

cDNA synthesis used the whole RNA isolate, giving expressed TCRB sequences. Sequencing used immunoSEQ multiplex PCR; TCRdb keeps in-frame clones, though not all of them. The repertoire holds about 230,000 clones, 16% seen once, with 0.065% to 0.095% in the top ten. The antigens for these receptors are not known. Sample: naive CD4+ T cells from blood. The receptor set was obtained from a young man with type 1 diabetes.

The sample holds a few counts of this clone. The V gene is TRBV30, the J gene TRBJ2-5; maybe TRBD1 (6 bases). CDR1 is GTSNPN and CDR2 is SVGIG in the germline V gene (reference sequence). Trimming shortened V by 0 bases and J by 3 bases, and 11 bases separated the two germline ends. The CDR3 is made up of 14 amino acids. CDR3 in DNA: TGTGCCTGGAGTGTATGGACAGCCGAAGAGACCCAGTACTTC. Amino acids: CAWSVWTAEETQYF.

This clone was recorded a few times. The chain employs TRBV7-9 and TRBJ1-2, with unresolved D. Between the trimmed V and J ends, which lost 2 bases and 5 bases, there was a span of 9 bases. Looked up from germline, CDR1 is SEHNR and CDR2 is FQNEAQ (reference sequence). The CDR3 runs 13 residues. The CDR3 DNA reads as TGTGCCAGCAGCTTATCCCCCCAGTATGGCTACACCTTC. As protein: CASSLSPQYGYTF.

V is TRBV29-1 and J is TRBJ1-1, with 10 nucleotides matching TRBD1. The CDR3 consists of 13 residues. Germline CDR1 and CDR2: SQVTM and ANQGSEA. Trimming removed 6 bases from V and 3 bases from J; junction bases left unmatched: 4. The CDR3 loop reads CSVGDRGYTEAFF. The CDR3 nucleotides read TGCAGCGTGGGGGACAGGGGCTACACTGAAGCTTTCTTT.

This clone was picked up a small number of times. This sequence joins TRBV27 and TRBJ2-2; D call uncertain. Trimming removed 4 bases at V and 5 bases at J, with 8 bases between. Germline values: CDR1 MNHEY, CDR2 SMNVEV (reference sequence). This CDR3 is built from 13 residues. CDR3 coding DNA: TGTGCCAGCAGTTCAGGTGGAACCGGGGAGCTGTTTTTT. Its protein is CASSSGGTGELFF.

The chain uses TRBV7-2 and TRBJ2-1; weak D call: TRBD2 (6 bases). The ends were cut back, 6 bases at V and 4 bases at J, with 19 bases in the middle. CDR1 SGHTA and CDR2 FQGNSA come from the germline V gene. There are 16 residues in the CDR3. The CDR3 coding sequence is TGTGCCAGCAGTCTTGGAGGGGCAATGAGATACAATGAGCAGTTCTTC. Residues: CASSLGGAMRYNEQFF.

The rearrangement uses TRBV28 and TRBJ2-7; D might be TRBD1 (6 bases). The CDR3 contains 11 residues. Looked up from germline, CDR1 is MDHEN and CDR2 is SYDVKM. V was shortened by 6 bases and J by 3 bases, with 6 bases between the two germline ends. CDR3 coding DNA: TGTGCCAGCAGACAGGGCTACGAGCAGTACTTC. Protein: CASRQGYEQYF.

The gene calls are TRBV7-2 and TRBJ2-1; perhaps TRBD2 as D (5 bases). V shed 3 bases and J shed 4 bases, with 7 bases lying between them. Germline V gene data show CDR1 as SGHTA and CDR2 as FQGNSA. The CDR3 is 13 residues long. The CDR3 DNA reads as TGTGCCAGCAGCTTGACTACTTACAATGAGCAGTTCTTC. Its protein is CASSLTTYNEQFF.

A few counts support this clone. The genes are TRBV10-3 and TRBJ1-2, with 7 bases identical to TRBD1. Germline V gives CDR1 ENHRY, CDR2 SYGVKD. V gave up 6 bases and J gave up 8 bases; unmatched junction bases: 9. The CDR3 is 13 amino acids. The CDR3 spells CAISPDRDQGYTF. The CDR3 DNA reads as TGTGCCATCAGCCCCGACAGGGATCAAGGCTACACCTTC.

This clone has only a few counts. CDR3 loop: CAWTPGQLGTEAFF. CDR3 sequence (DNA): TGTGCCTGGACCCCGGGACAGTTGGGCACTGAAGCTTTCTTT. V and J are TRBV30 and TRBJ1-1; 7 positions agree with TRBD1. The CDR3 contains 14 residues. Per the germline V gene, CDR1 is GTSNPN and CDR2 is SVGIG (reference sequence). V was clipped by 4 bases and J by 4 bases; unmatched bases: 9.

This clone has only a few counts. The CDR3 spells CASSEFPRQNGYTF. DNA of the CDR3: TGTGCCAGCAGTGAATTTCCCCGACAGAATGGCTACACCTTC. V usage is TRBV25-1 and J usage is TRBJ1-2; D possibly corresponds to TRBD1 (5 bases). The ends were cut back, 1 base at V and 6 bases at J, with 12 bases in the middle. Germline CDR1 is MGHDK and CDR2 is SYGVNS. The CDR3 runs 14 residues.

This rearrangement joins TRBV28 to TRBJ2-7, with 7 bases aligning to TRBD2. CDR3 length equals 14 residues. Germline CDR1 MDHEN, CDR2 SYDVKM. After removal of 7 bases from V and 2 bases from J, the junction contained 8 bases not matched to a gene. CDR3 region: CASTLGLGTYEQYF. The CDR3 DNA sequence: TGTGCCAGCACCCTTGGACTAGGCACCTACGAGCAGTACTTC. The full variable domain, completed using reference TRBV28 and TRBJ2-7, is DVKVTQSSRYLVKRTGEKVFLECVQDMDHENMFWYRQDPGLGLRLIYFSYDVKMKEKGDIPEGYSVSREKKERFSLILESASTNQTSMYLCASTLGLGTYEQYFGPGTRLTVT.

This chain connects TRBV30 to TRBJ1-2, with D tentatively TRBD1 (5 bases). The CDR3 is 15 residues long. Trimming cost V 0 bases and J 1 base, with 12 bases left between them. Germline V gene lookup returns CDR1 GTSNPN and CDR2 SVGIG (reference sequence). The CDR3, as DNA: TGTGCCTGGAGTGTACAAGGGGCGCATAACTATGGCTACACCTTC. This gives the protein CAWSVQGAHNYGYTF. Supplemented by reference TRBV30 and TRBJ1-2, the full variable domain reads SQTIHQWPATLVQPVGSPLSLECTVEGTSNPNLYWYRQAAGRGLQLLFYSVGIGQISSEVPQNLSASRPQDRQFILSSKKLLLSDSGFYLCAWSVQGAHNYGYTFGSGTRLTVV.

J is TRBJ2-7 and V is TRBV25-1; 12 nucleotides align to TRBD1. V dropped 6 bases and J dropped 4; count of bases not matched to a gene: 4. The CDR3 is 14 residues long. Per the germline V gene, CDR1 is MGHDK and CDR2 is SYGVNS. The CDR3 reads CASRGDRGQYEQYF. The DNA of the CDR3 is TGTGCCAGCAGGGGGGACAGGGGGCAATACGAGCAGTACTTC.

The chain uses TRBV25-1 and TRBJ2-6; D remains unclear. The V end lost 6 bases, the J end lost 0 bases, and 6 bases lay between the germline ends. The CDR3 is 14 residues long. Germline CDR1 is MGHDK and CDR2 is SYGVNS. CDR3 sequence: CASSYTSGANVLTF. CDR3 in DNA: TGTGCCAGCAGCTATACCTCTGGGGCCAACGTCCTGACTTTC.

A few counts support this clone. The chain combines TRBV9 with TRBJ2-1; D unclear. V lost 0 bases and J 6 bases, leaving 13 bases between the germline ends. The germline V gene has CDR1 SGDLS and CDR2 YYNGEE. The CDR3 runs 15 residues. CDR3 residues: CASSVGRTGINEQFF. CDR3 nucleotide sequence: TGTGCCAGCAGCGTAGGTCGAACCGGTATCAATGAGCAGTTCTTC.

The table lists this clone with a few counts. This chain joins TRBV29-1 and TRBJ1-1; a possible D gene is TRBD1 (6 bases). The V and J ends lost 4 bases and 4 bases respectively, with 16 bases between them. The germline V gene has CDR1 SQVTM and CDR2 ANQGSEA. This CDR3 is built from 14 residues. The CDR3 nucleotides read TGCAGCGTTGTCACGGGGGCGAGGGGCACTGAAGCTTTCTTT. Protein product: CSVVTGARGTEAFF.